This T cell receptor (beta chain) originates from a study of Graves' ophthalmopathy and Graves' hyperthyroidism. Study-wide background: There was a collection of peripheral blood at initial diagnosis, before any treatment. Study-level results: Thyroid clonotypes that were expanded above 0.001 frequency mostly also appeared in blood.

This clonotype was counted between two and nine times. Its antigen is unknown. Stable hyperthyroid donors showed no ophthalmopathy during 18 months follow-up. Investigators amplified TCR beta CDR3 regions from RNA transcripts. First-round RT-PCR with HTBI primers preceded a second-round multiplex PCR. TCRdb re-derived calls from the multiplex PCR reads in MiXCR, one entry per CDR3 protein. There are just over 600,000 distinct CDR3 sequences in the sample; 20% to 25% occur only once, and approximately 7.7% lies in the top ten. The CDR3 is made up of 15 amino acids. Germline trimming cut 5 bases from V and 6 bases from J; bases unmatched to any gene: 10. Germline V gene lookup returns CDR1 MNHEY and CDR2 SVGEGT.

Material: peripheral blood. The chain uses TRBV6-2 or TRBV6-3 and TRBJ2-5, with 9 positions matching TRBD1. The clonotype comes from a woman aged 18-29 years with stable Graves' hyperthyroidism. Some clones in this sample may be carry-over from other donors' samples. CDR3 region: CASSITGGAGKTQYF. The CDR3 DNA reads TGTGCCAGCAGTATAACAGGGGGCGCTGGAAAGACCCAGTACTTC.